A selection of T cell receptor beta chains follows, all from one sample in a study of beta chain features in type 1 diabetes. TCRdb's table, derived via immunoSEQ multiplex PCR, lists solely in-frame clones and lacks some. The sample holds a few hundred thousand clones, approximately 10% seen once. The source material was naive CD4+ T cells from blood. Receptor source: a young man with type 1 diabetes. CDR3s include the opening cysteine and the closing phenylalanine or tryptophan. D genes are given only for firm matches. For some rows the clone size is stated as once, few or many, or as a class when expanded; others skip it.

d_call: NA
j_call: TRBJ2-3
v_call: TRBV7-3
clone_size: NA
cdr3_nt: TGTGCCAGCAGCTTAGGAGGGGCAGGGATGACAGATACGCAGTATTTT
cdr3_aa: CASSLGGAGMTDTQYF

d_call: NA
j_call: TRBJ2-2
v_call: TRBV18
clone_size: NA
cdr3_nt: TGTGCCAGCTCACCTCCTAACACCGGGGAGCTGTTTTTT
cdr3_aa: CASSPPNTGELFF

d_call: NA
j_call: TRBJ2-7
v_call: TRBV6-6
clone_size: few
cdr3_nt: TGTGCCAGCAGGACGGGGTTCTCCTACGAGCAGTACTTC
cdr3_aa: CASRTGFSYEQYF

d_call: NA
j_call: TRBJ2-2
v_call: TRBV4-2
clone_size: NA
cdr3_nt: TGTGCCAGCAGCCATGAGCCTACGAACACCGGGGAGCTGTTTTTT
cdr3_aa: CASSHEPTNTGELFF

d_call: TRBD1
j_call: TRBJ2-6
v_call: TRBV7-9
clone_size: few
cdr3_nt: TGTGCCAGCGGAACCACAGGGGATGGGGCCAACGTCCTGACTTTC
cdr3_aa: CASGTTGDGANVLTF

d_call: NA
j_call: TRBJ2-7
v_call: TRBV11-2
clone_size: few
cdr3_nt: TGTGCCAGCAGCTTAGATCATGGGGCAGATCTAACCTACGAGCAGTACTTC
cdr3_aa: CASSLDHGADLTYEQYF

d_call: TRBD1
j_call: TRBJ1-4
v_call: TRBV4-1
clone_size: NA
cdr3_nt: TGCGCCAGCAGCTACGACAGGGGAGAAGGAAATGAAAAACTGTTTTTT
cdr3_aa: CASSYDRGEGNEKLFF

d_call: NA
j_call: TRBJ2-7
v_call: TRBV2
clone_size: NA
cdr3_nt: TGTGCCAGCAGTGATTCCCAGGAGGACGAGCAGTACTTC
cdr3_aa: CASSDSQEDEQYF

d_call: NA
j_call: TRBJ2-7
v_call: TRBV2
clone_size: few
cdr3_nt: TGTGCCAGTCTCTCGCGGACACTGACCTACGAGCAGTACTTC
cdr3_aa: CASLSRTLTYEQYF

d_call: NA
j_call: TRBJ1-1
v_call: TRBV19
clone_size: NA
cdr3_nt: TGTGCCAGTAGTATAGGGCCGGGTAGAAAGACTGAAGCTTTCTTT
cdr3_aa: CASSIGPGRKTEAFF

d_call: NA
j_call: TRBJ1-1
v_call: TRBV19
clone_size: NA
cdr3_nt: TGTGCCACCAAAGACAACCAGAACACTGAAGCTTTCTTT
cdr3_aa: CATKDNQNTEAFF

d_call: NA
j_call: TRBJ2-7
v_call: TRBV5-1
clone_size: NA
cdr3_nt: TGCGCCAGCAGCTTTTCGGGGGACTCCTACGAGCAGTACTTC
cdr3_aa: CASSFSGDSYEQYF

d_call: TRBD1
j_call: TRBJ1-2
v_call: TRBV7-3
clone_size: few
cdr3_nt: TGTGCCAGCAGCTCCCGACAGGGACCCGCCGTGGGCTATGGCTACACCTTC
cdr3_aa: CASSSRQGPAVGYGYTF

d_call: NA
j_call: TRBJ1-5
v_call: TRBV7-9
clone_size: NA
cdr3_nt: TGTGCCAGCAGCCTCCCGGGTGGTAGCAATCAGCCCCAGCATTTT
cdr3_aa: CASSLPGGSNQPQHF

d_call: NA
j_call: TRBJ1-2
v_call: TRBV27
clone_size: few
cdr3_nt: TGTGCCAGCGCACCGCGGGTGGACTATGGCTACACCTTC
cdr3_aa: CASAPRVDYGYTF

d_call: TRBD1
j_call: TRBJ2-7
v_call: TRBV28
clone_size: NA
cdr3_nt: TGTGCGGTTACCGAGGGGGCCGAGAGGAGGGAGCAGTACTTC
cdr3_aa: CAVTEGAERREQYF

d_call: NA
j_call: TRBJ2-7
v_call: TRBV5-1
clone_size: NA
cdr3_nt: TGCGCCAGCAGCTTGACCAGGTTCACCTACGAGCAGTACTTC
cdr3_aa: CASSLTRFTYEQYF

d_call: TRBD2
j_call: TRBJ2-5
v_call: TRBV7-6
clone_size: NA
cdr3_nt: TGTGCCAGCAGGGAAGGCCCGGGGGGGACCCAGTACTTC
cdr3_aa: CASREGPGGTQYF

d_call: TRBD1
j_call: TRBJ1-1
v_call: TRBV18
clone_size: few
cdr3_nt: TGTGCCAGCTCAGCTCGGACAGGGGACACTGAAGCTTTCTTT
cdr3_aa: CASSARTGDTEAFF

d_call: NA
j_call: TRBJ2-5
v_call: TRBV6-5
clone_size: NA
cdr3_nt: TGTGCCAGCAGTTACGGGCACCTCCAAGAGACCCAGTACTTC
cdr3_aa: CASSYGHLQETQYF

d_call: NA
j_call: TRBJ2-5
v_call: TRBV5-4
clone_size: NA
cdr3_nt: TGTGCCAGCAGCTGGGGACTGACCCAAGAGACCCAGTACTTC
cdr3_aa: CASSWGLTQETQYF

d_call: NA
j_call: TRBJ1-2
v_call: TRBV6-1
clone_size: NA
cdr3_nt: TGTGCCAGCAGTGCAACCGGAGGGCGCTGGGGGGTATATGGCTACACCTTC
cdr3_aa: CASSATGGRWGVYGYTF

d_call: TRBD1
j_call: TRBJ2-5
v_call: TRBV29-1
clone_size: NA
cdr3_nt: TGCAGCGTGCTCCGGGACAGACTATACCTTGGAGAGACCCAGTACTTC
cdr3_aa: CSVLRDRLYLGETQYF

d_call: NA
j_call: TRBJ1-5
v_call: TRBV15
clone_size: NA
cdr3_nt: TGTGCCACCAGCACTGGGGGAGCGGGGCGCAATCAGCCCCAGCATTTT
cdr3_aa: CATSTGGAGRNQPQHF

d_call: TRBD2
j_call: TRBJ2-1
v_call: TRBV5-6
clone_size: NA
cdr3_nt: TGTGCCAGCAACCCGACGGGGGTAGCGGGGAGGAATGAGCAGTTCTTC
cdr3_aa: CASNPTGVAGRNEQFF

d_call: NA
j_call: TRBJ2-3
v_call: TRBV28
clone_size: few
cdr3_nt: TGTGCCAGCAGTTCGACCGGGGAATCGCAGTATTTT
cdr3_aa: CASSSTGESQYF

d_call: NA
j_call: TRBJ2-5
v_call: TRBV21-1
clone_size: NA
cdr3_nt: TGTGCCAGCGGCTCTACAGGTCCGGCAGAGACCCAGTACTTC
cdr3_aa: CASGSTGPAETQYF

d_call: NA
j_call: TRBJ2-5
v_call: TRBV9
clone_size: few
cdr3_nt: TGTGCCAGCAGCGCAGGGGGGCTGGTAGAGACCCAGTACTTC
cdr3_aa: CASSAGGLVETQYF

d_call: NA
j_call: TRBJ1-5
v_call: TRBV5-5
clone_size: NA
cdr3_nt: TGTGCCAGCAGCCTGGACTCCGTTCAGCCCCAGCATTTT
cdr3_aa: CASSLDSVQPQHF

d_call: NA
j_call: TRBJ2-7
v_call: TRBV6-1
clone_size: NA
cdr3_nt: TGTGCCAGGCCTCCCGGACATTCCCTCGAGCAGTACTTC
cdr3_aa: CARPPGHSLEQYF

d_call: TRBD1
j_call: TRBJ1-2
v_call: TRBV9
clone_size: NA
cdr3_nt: TGTGCCAGCAGCGTAGTAGAGACAGGGGCAGGTGGCTACACCTTC
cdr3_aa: CASSVVETGAGGYTF

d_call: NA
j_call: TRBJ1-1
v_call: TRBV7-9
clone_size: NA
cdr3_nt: TGTGCCGCTCGAGAGTACGGGGGTCACACTGAAGCTTTCTTT
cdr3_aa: CAAREYGGHTEAFF

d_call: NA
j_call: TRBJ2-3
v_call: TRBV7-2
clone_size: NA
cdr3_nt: TGTGCCAGCAGCGGGGTTGGGGGGGCCATAGTCTATTTT
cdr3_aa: CASSGVGGAIVYF

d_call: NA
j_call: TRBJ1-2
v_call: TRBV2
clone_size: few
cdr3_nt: TGTGCCAGCAGTGAGGCCAGGAAGTACACCTTC
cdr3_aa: CASSEARKYTF

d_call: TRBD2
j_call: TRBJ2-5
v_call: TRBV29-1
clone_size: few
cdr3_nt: TGCAGCGGCGGACTAGCGGGGGGGGAGACCCAGTACTTC
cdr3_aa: CSGGLAGGETQYF

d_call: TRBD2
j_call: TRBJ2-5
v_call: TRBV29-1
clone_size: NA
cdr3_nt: TGCAGCGTCCGGGCGGGGGAAACCCAAGAGACCCAGTACTTC
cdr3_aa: CSVRAGETQETQYF

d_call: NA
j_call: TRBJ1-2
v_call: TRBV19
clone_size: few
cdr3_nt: TGTGCCAGTAGTATGTCACACCGAAACTATGGCTACACCTTC
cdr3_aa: CASSMSHRNYGYTF